These 23 T cell receptor beta chains came from one sample sequenced in a study of T cell responses to AZD1222 COVID-19 vaccine. TCRdb keeps only in-frame clones here, not all; method: immunoSEQ multiplex PCR. Among over 130,000 clones, around 90% were seen once, and the ten largest hold about 4.8%. This material consisted of peripheral blood, taken on day 0 of AZD1222 vaccination. These receptors all come from an adult in good health.

The rearrangement links TRBV15 to TRBJ2-1, with 9 bases identical to TRBD1. From germline, CDR1 is LNHNV and CDR2 YYDKDF (reference sequence). After removal of 5 bases from V and 7 bases from J, the junction contained 3 bases not matched to a gene. The CDR3 sequence is 13 residues long. This CDR3 is CATSLQGANEQFF. DNA for the CDR3: TGTGCCACCAGCCTACAGGGGGCGAATGAGCAGTTCTTC.

This clone was seen just once. This rearrangement joins TRBV10-3 to TRBJ2-1; 11 bases are shared with TRBD2. Germline values: CDR1 ENHRY, CDR2 SYGVKD. This CDR3 has 15 residues. With 6 bases clipped from V and 2 bases from J, the junction kept 3 bases outside the gene matches. In DNA, the CDR3 is TGTGCCATCAGGCTAGCGGGGGGCCCCTACAATGAGCAGTTCTTC. It encodes CAIRLAGGPYNEQFF.

J is TRBJ2-1 and V is TRBV27; 8 bases agree with TRBD2. Germline V gives CDR1 MNHEY, CDR2 SMNVEV (reference sequence). The CDR3 extends over 17 amino acids. After removal of 4 bases from V and 0 bases from J, the junction contained 8 bases not matched to a gene. The CDR3 DNA reads as TGTGCCAGCAGTTCGCCCGCGGGGGGCAGCTCCTACAATGAGCAGTTCTTC. Translated, it gives CASSSPAGGSSYNEQFF.

J is TRBJ2-7 and V is TRBV19, with TRBD2 as a possible D gene (5 bases). Germline CDR1 is LNHDA and CDR2 is SQIVND (reference sequence). The CDR3 has 14 residues. Trimming stripped 3 bases from V and 0 bases from J, with 9 bases between. The CDR3 reads CASSIGLASYEQYF. CDR3 nucleotides: TGTGCCAGTAGTATCGGGCTAGCCTCCTACGAGCAGTACTTC.

The chain employs TRBV28 and TRBJ1-2; possibly TRBD1 for D (6 bases). Trimming shortened V by 4 bases and J by 7 bases, and 13 bases separated the two germline ends. CDR3 length equals 13 residues. Looked up from germline, CDR1 is MDHEN and CDR2 is SYDVKM. The CDR3 region has the DNA TGTGCCAGCAGTTATGACAGGCCACGTGGCTACACCTTC. Its translation is CASSYDRPRGYTF.

J is TRBJ1-2 and V is TRBV5-1, with a tentative D call TRBD1 (5 bases). The CDR3 length is 15 residues. V lost 3 bases and J 0 bases, leaving 12 bases between the germline ends. From germline, CDR1 is SGHRS and CDR2 YFSETQ. CDR3: CASSYSGGTNYGYTF. CDR3 bases: TGCGCCAGCAGCTATTCGGGGGGGACTAACTATGGCTACACCTTC.

In this sample, this clone turned up once. The chain carries TRBV28 and TRBJ1-5, with TRBD1 matching 9 bases. Trimming removed 7 bases from V and 0 bases from J; junction bases left unmatched: 10. Germline V gene data show CDR1 as MDHEN and CDR2 as SYDVKM. There are 17 residues in the CDR3. CDR3 region: CASNLFVTGGSNQPQHF. CDR3 sequence (DNA): TGTGCCAGCAACCTATTTGTGACAGGGGGTAGCAATCAGCCCCAGCATTTT.

The chain has TRBV19 and TRBJ1-1; D unclear. This CDR3 contains 17 residues. V gave up 4 bases and J gave up 0 bases, with 18 bases separating them. Germline lookup yields CDR1 LNHDA and CDR2 SQIVND (reference sequence). The DNA for the CDR3 is TGTGCCAGTAGTAGCCCCGGGAGTCAGTCCGTGAACACTGAAGCTTTCTTT. Its protein is CASSSPGSQSVNTEAFF.

The DNA for the CDR3 is TGTGCCAGCAGTTACCGCGGTGGGGGGGAAAAACTGTTTTTT. Protein product: CASSYRGGGEKLFF. This chain uses TRBV28 with TRBJ1-4; D is possibly TRBD1 (5 bases). V lost 4 bases and J lost 8, with 14 bases in between. CDR1 is MDHEN and CDR2 is SYDVKM in the germline V gene. The CDR3 is 14 amino acids. The whole variable domain, filled in from reference TRBV28 and TRBJ1-4, reads DVKVTQSSRYLVKRTGEKVFLECVQDMDHENMFWYRQDPGLGLRLIYFSYDVKMKEKGDIPEGYSVSREKKERFSLILESASTNQTSMYLCASSYRGGGEKLFFGSGTQLSVL.

Worth noting for this clone: The same CDR3 can be traced to other DNA sequences in this sample. The J gene is TRBJ1-5, the V gene TRBV7-9, with D unresolved. The CDR3 has 14 residues. V lost 0 bases to trimming and J lost 1 base, with 4 bases between them. The germline CDR1 and CDR2 sequences are SEHNR and FQNEAQ (reference sequence). CDR3 in DNA: TGTGCCAGCAGCTTAGCAGGGAGCAATCAGCCCCAGCATTTT. Its translation: CASSLAGSNQPQHF.

V gene TRBV27 combines with J gene TRBJ2-5; D tentatively fits TRBD1 or TRBD2 (6 bases each). The V end was cut by 2 bases, the J end by 4 bases, with 14 bases between. The CDR3 contains 15 residues. Germline V gene sequence: CDR1 MNHEY, CDR2 SMNVEV (reference sequence). The DNA of the CDR3 is TGTGCCAGCAGTTTAGTCGGGGGCGACGGAGAGACCCAGTACTTC. Protein: CASSLVGGDGETQYF.

The chain joins TRBV5-4 to TRBJ1-2, with a possible D match to TRBD1 (5 bases). Per the germline V gene, CDR1 is SGHNT and CDR2 is YYREEE (reference sequence). V lost 2 bases to trimming and J lost 8 bases, with 19 bases between them. This CDR3 is 15 amino acids long. The CDR3 nucleotides read TGTGCCAGCAGCTTACCCAAAGGCGACAGTTCCGGCTACACCTTC. This translates into CASSLPKGDSSGYTF.

The V call is TRBV2, the J call TRBJ1-5, with a tentative D call TRBD1 (5 bases). This CDR3 comprises 13 residues. Trimming left V 5 bases short and J 3 bases short, with 8 bases between. Germline CDR1 and CDR2: SNHLY and FYNNEI. This CDR3 reads CASSSTVNQPQHF. DNA for the CDR3: TGTGCCAGCAGTTCGACAGTCAATCAGCCCCAGCATTTT.

DNA for the CDR3: TGTGCCAGCAGCTTACAGGGGTCAAGGGGGGACCTGTTTTTT. Translated: CASSLQGSRGDLFF. The chain combines TRBV5-4 with TRBJ1-4; TRBD1 matches at 7 bases. J gave up 14 bases and V 2 bases, and 12 bases lay outside the gene matches. Germline CDR1 and CDR2: SGHNT and YYREEE (reference sequence). The CDR3 loop spans 14 amino acids.

This chain joins TRBV6-5 and TRBJ1-1; 7 nucleotides match TRBD1. This CDR3 spans 14 amino acids. V lost 4 bases to trimming and J lost 1 base; unmatched junction nucleotides: 3. Germline lookup yields CDR1 MNHEY and CDR2 SVGAGI. CDR3 nucleotide sequence: TGTGCCAGCAGTTCCGGGACAGCGAACACTGAAGCTTTCTTT. Protein product: CASSSGTANTEAFF.

This clone was recorded once. V and J are TRBV25-1 and TRBJ1-6, with D hard to call. The V gene's germline CDR1 is MGHDK and CDR2 SYGVNS. Trimming took off 8 bases at V and 12 bases at J, with 14 bases between the two ends. The CDR3 consists of 12 residues. CDR3 in amino acids: CASRGGRRPLHF. The CDR3 nucleotides are TGTGCCAGCCGTGGTGGGAGGAGACCCCTCCACTTT.

V usage is TRBV5-6 and J usage is TRBJ1-6, with 7 nucleotides matching TRBD1. CDR3 length: 15 residues. J was trimmed by 5 bases and V by 4 bases; bases with no gene match: 6. Germline-derived CDR1 and CDR2 are SGHDT and YYEEEE. The CDR3 DNA is TGTGCCAGCAGCACCCGGACAGGAAATAATTCACCCCTCCACTTT. Amino acids: CASSTRTGNNSPLHF.

The chain combines TRBV19 with TRBJ2-5, with 10 bases lining up with TRBD2. V lost 5 bases to trimming and J lost 1 base; unmatched junction nucleotides: 7. CDR1 LNHDA and CDR2 SQIVND come from the germline V gene (reference sequence). CDR3 length equals 16 residues. CDR3 bases: TGTGCCAGTAGTGCCTGGACTAGCGGTACCCAAGAGACCCAGTACTTC. This gives the protein CASSAWTSGTQETQYF. Together with reference TRBV19 and TRBJ2-5, the CDR3 gives the full variable domain: DGGITQSPKYLFRKEGQNVTLSCEQNLNHDAMYWYRQDPGQGLRLIYYSQIVNDFQKGDIAEGYSVSREKKESFPLTVTSAQKNPTAFYLCASSAWTSGTQETQYFGPGTRLLVL.

V usage is TRBV19 and J usage is TRBJ1-5; D might be TRBD1 (5 bases). Germline CDR1 and CDR2: LNHDA and SQIVND (reference sequence). This CDR3 spans 12 amino acids. V was cut by 3 bases and J by 7 bases, with 7 bases left in between. CDR3 DNA: TGTGCCAGTAGTATGCGGGGGCAGCCCCAGCATTTT. Amino acids: CASSMRGQPQHF.

The gene calls are TRBV5-5 and TRBJ1-1, with a tentative D call TRBD1 (5 bases). The CDR3 runs 19 residues. Germline assignment: CDR1 SGHKS and CDR2 YYEKEE (reference sequence). V was pared by 7 bases and J by 10 bases, with 38 bases between. The CDR3 coding sequence is TGTGCCAGCCAAGATGCACCAAATAACGCAGACAGTCCTGACGGGGGAGCTTTCTTT. As protein: CASQDAPNNADSPDGGAFF.

The rearrangement joins TRBV6-6 to TRBJ1-4; the match to TRBD1 covers 9 bases. The germline CDR1 and CDR2 sequences are MNHNY and SVGAGI (reference sequence). J lost 5 bases, V lost 5 bases, and 12 bases had no gene match. This CDR3 has 17 amino acids. This CDR3 is CASSLWTGEGNNEKLFF. CDR3 bases: TGTGCCAGCAGTCTATGGACAGGGGAGGGGAACAATGAAAAACTGTTTTTT.

The rearrangement links TRBV28 to TRBJ1-5, with 11 bases identical to TRBD1. CDR3 length: 15 amino acids. V shed 6 bases, J shed 5 bases, and the junction held 6 bases outside the gene matches. Germline V gene lookup returns CDR1 MDHEN and CDR2 SYDVKM. The CDR3 protein is CASRSPGQGDQPQHF. CDR3 bases: TGTGCCAGCAGATCACCGGGACAGGGGGATCAGCCCCAGCATTTT.

The rearrangement links TRBV5-6 to TRBJ2-7; D possibly corresponds to TRBD2 (6 bases). CDR1 is SGHDT, CDR2 YYEEEE, per germline. The V end lost 2 bases, the J end lost 0 bases, and 9 bases lay between the germline ends. The length of the CDR3 is 14 residues. The chain's CDR3 is CASSFSGSSYEQYF. CDR3 bases: TGTGCCAGCAGCTTCAGCGGGTCCTCCTACGAGCAGTACTTC.